A selection of T cell receptor beta chains follows, all from one sample in a study of radiotherapy plus CTLA-4 blockade in lung cancer. Generated by immunoSEQ multiplex PCR, the TCRdb table keeps only in-frame clones and is missing some. The sample includes around 14,000 clones, around 72% of them seen just once. The sequencing here drew on peripheral blood, taken from a patient treated with radiotherapy plus ipilimumab. All receptors come from a human donor with non-small cell lung cancer whose response to radiotherapy plus ipilimumab could not be evaluated. CDR3s leave out the opening cysteine and the closing phenylalanine or tryptophan. D genes are given only for firm matches.

>-|TRBV5-8|TRBJ1-2
ASSRANYGYT
>TRBD2|TRBV18|TRBJ2-3
ASSPNSGGAGAQY
>-|TRBV7-9|TRBJ2-3
ASTFSTADTQY
>TRBD1|TRBV19|TRBJ1-1
ASATGGNTEAF
>TRBD1|TRBV10-3|TRBJ2-7
AISEPPGTGTYEQY
>-|TRBV15|TRBJ1-4
ATSRKGGGSEKLF
>TRBD2|TRBV11-2|TRBJ2-1
ASSLTSNPHNEQF
>TRBD1|TRBV19|TRBJ2-1
ASTPGQAGSEQF
>-|TRBV7-6|TRBJ1-1
ASSPLDLLNSGAF
>-|TRBV4-1|TRBJ2-7
ASSQDREAPYEQY
>TRBD1|TRBV19|TRBJ1-1
ASSATGGTAEAF
>TRBD1|TRBV7-8|TRBJ1-5
ASSFRDRGRQPQH
>TRBD1|TRBV6-6|TRBJ2-1
ASYKGQGHNEQF
>-|TRBV19|TRBJ2-2
ASSVGQGKTGELF
>TRBD1|TRBV9|TRBJ1-2
ASSVGQGLNYGYT
>-|TRBV5-1|TRBJ1-1
ASSLNSNTEAF
>-|TRBV6-4|TRBJ2-5
ASSRTWGETQY
>-|TRBV10-3|TRBJ2-3
AISESGDITDTQY
>TRBD1|TRBV4-1|TRBJ1-6
ASSQGGQGASSPLH
>TRBD1|TRBV19|TRBJ1-5
ASSGSRDRGPYSNQPQH
>-|TRBV4-1|TRBJ1-2
ASSQAPYYGYT
>-|TRBV7-6|TRBJ1-1
ASSLQGYTEAF
>-|TRBV19|TRBJ2-6
ASLGGGSGANVLT
>TRBD1|TRBV6-4|TRBJ1-2
ASSESGGYGYT
>TRBD1|TRBV7-8|TRBJ2-2
ASSYIYPGQGFPGELF
>-|TRBV18|TRBJ1-4
ASSPFGGANEKLF
>-|TRBV5-1|TRBJ1-2
ASSLSGNNYGYT
>TRBD2|TRBV9|TRBJ2-1
ASSALTSGGYNEQF
>-|TRBV6-5|TRBJ1-2
ASRDTSYGYT
>TRBD1|TRBV5-1|TRBJ2-1
ASSPARGTGSNEQF
>TRBD2|TRBV2|TRBJ2-5
ASGVPGLAGETQY
>-|TRBV28|TRBJ2-1
ASSDDSSYNEQF
>TRBD1|TRBV18|TRBJ1-2
ASSPPFGTGIGYT
>TRBD1|TRBV5-1|TRBJ1-4
ASSTGQEATNEKLF
>-|TRBV10-2|TRBJ2-7
ASSESGGYSYEQY
>TRBD2|TRBV9|TRBJ2-3
ASSTGLAGVSTDTQY
>TRBD1|TRBV9|TRBJ2-5
ASSSQGARGETQY
>-|TRBV15|TRBJ2-1
ATSRDPPSEQF
>-|TRBV5-1|TRBJ1-1
ASSLGVGQLNTEAF
>TRBD1|TRBV19|TRBJ2-7
ASSIRTGTYEQY